In this sample, the clone carrying this T cell receptor (beta chain) turned up a few times. What it binds is unknown. The source of the sample is a study of T cells in localized non-small cell lung cancer. This CDR3 region has 17 residues. The data were produced by immunoSEQ multiplex PCR, yet TCRdb's version contains in-frame clones alone and is incomplete. The repertoire holds around 1,500 clones, approximately 22% seen once, with under 30% in the top ten. Study results and limitations: Adjacent uninvolved lung had the highest clonality, suggesting focused antigen responses. Adjacent lung exhibited a median of 57 among the 100 most abundant tumor clones.

The chain employs TRBV7-5 and TRBJ1-5; the D call of TRBD1 is as the table states it, not checked on the DNA. TRBV7-5 is listed as a pseudogene. The source is a male donor aged 60 or over with stage III lung adenocarcinoma. Specimen: lung tumor tissue, collected before any cancer treatment. The DNA of the CDR3 is TGTGCCAGCAGCTTAGGGTCTATTGGGGGCGACAATCAGCCCCAGCATTTT. It codes for CASSLGSIGGDNQPQHF.